These T cell receptor beta chains were read from a single sample in a study of blood T cell repertoires in COVID-19. Profiling relied on immunoSEQ multiplex PCR, and the TCRdb table lists in-frame clones only, not all of them. The top ten clones hold 3% to 3.5% of a sample with 250,000 to 300,000 clones, 70% to 75% of them seen once. Material: peripheral blood. The receptors were gathered from an elderly woman with acute or convalescent COVID-19. Both conserved end residues are part of each CDR3. A D gene is named only where the DNA matches it firmly. Not every row has a clone size; where given, it reads once, few, many or a size class.

abundance	v_gene	d_gene	j_gene	CDR3nt	CDR3aa
-	TRBV29-1	TRBD1	TRBJ2-7	TGCAGCGTCGACAGGGGGCCCTACGAGCAGTACTTC	CSVDRGPYEQYF
-	TRBV12-2	-	TRBJ2-3	TGTGCAAGTCGCTTAGGCACCAAATGCTACTTTGCGGGAGGGCCTAAGGATACGCAGTATTTT	CASRLGTKCYFAGGPKDTQYF
-	TRBV7-9	-	TRBJ1-1	TGTGCCAGCAGCTCCACCCTAGGAACCGTCACTGAAGCTTTCTTT	CASSSTLGTVTEAFF
-	TRBV5-1	TRBD2	TRBJ2-1	TGCGCCAGCAGCTTGGAAGGTAGCGGGAGGGTGCAGTTCTTC	CASSLEGSGRVQFF
-	TRBV4-3	-	TRBJ1-3	TGCGCCAGCAGCCAAGATTGGGGGGGCTCTGGAAACACCATATATTTT	CASSQDWGGSGNTIYF
-	TRBV9	-	TRBJ2-7	TGTGCCAGCAGCGTAGATTTAGCTTCGACCGAGCAGTACTTC	CASSVDLASTEQYF
-	TRBV11-2	TRBD2	TRBJ2-1	TGTGCCAGCAGCCCGGGGGGTGTGTCTAGCGGGTATAAGCAGTTCTTC	CASSPGGVSSGYKQFF
-	TRBV2	-	TRBJ2-7	TGTGCCAGCAGTGCAGGGTTGGGGGGCTACGAGCAGTACTTC	CASSAGLGGYEQYF
-	TRBV11-3	TRBD1	TRBJ2-2	TGTGCCAGCAGCCAAAGGGGGGACAGGGGAGGCCCCGGGGAGCTGTTTTTT	CASSQRGDRGGPGELFF
-	TRBV5-4	TRBD2	TRBJ2-1	TGTGCCAGCAGCTTGGGACTAGCATTAGAGCAGTTCTTC	CASSLGLALEQFF
few	TRBV2	-	TRBJ2-5	TGTGCCAGCAAGGGGGGAGGGGGAGAGACCCAGTACTTC	CASKGGGGETQYF
-	TRBV5-6	TRBD1	TRBJ1-1	TGTGCCAGCAGCTTCGGGGGTCAGGGGGCGGCTGAAGCTTTCTTT	CASSFGGQGAAEAFF
-	TRBV5-6	TRBD1	TRBJ1-6	TGTGCCAGCAGCCCGGGGGACAGGGGTTCACCCCTCCACTTT	CASSPGDRGSPLHF
-	TRBV15	TRBD1	TRBJ2-1	TGTGCCACCAGCAGAGGAGAGGGGGCGAGCAATGAGCAGTTCTTC	CATSRGEGASNEQFF
few	TRBV5-1	-	TRBJ2-2	TGCGCCAGCAGCCTGGTAGCTAGTGGCACCGGGGAGCTGTTTTTT	CASSLVASGTGELFF
-	TRBV5-4	TRBD1	TRBJ2-1	TGTGCCAGCAGCTCCCCCCCGACAGGGTTCTACAATGAGCAGTTCTTC	CASSSPPTGFYNEQFF
-	TRBV10-3	-	TRBJ1-2	TGTGCCATCTCTGCAGGAATCTATGGCTACACCTTC	CAISAGIYGYTF
-	TRBV2	TRBD1	TRBJ1-2	TGTGCCAGCAGTGAGTTGGCAGGGGGAGTCGATGGCTACACCTTC	CASSELAGGVDGYTF
few	TRBV2	-	TRBJ2-2	TGTGCCAGCAGGGAGGCCGGGGAGCTGTTTTTT	CASREAGELFF
-	TRBV9	TRBD2	TRBJ2-1	TGTGCCAGCAGCGCCTCCCGGGGGGGCTACAATGAGCAGTTCTTC	CASSASRGGYNEQFF
-	TRBV25-1	TRBD1	TRBJ2-7	TGTGCCAGCAGTGAAGGGCCCGGACAGGGGGGATGCTTC	CASSEGPGQGGCF
-	TRBV10-1	-	TRBJ1-1	TGCGCCAGCAGTGATGACACCACTGAAGCTTTCTTT	CASSDDTTEAFF